This T cell receptor beta chain was recovered during a study of blood T cell repertoires in COVID-19. The overall study: COVID-19 samples from acute and convalescent phases originated in the United States, Italy and Spain. Sources were T cells, B-cell-depleted T cells, or PBMCs; the material itself was cDNA or gDNA.

Method: immunoSEQ multiplex PCR; TCRdb's copy keeps in-frame clones and lacks some. The sample shows 25,000 to 35,000 clones, roughly 80% of them seen only once. V lost 4 bases to trimming and J lost 0 bases; unmatched junction nucleotides: 4. This CDR3 is 15 amino acids long. The germline CDR1 and CDR2 sequences are SGHAT and FQNNGV. The TCR comes from a woman between 65 and 79 years old with active or convalescent COVID-19. The J gene is TRBJ2-7, the V gene TRBV11-2; 9 bases are a match to TRBD1. The specimen was peripheral blood. The CDR3 sequence is CASSWTGVNSYEQYF. In DNA form, the CDR3 reads TGTGCCAGCAGCTGGACAGGGGTCAACTCCTACGAGCAGTACTTC.